The T cell receptor (beta chain) under discussion was sequenced for a study of T-cell memory formation after mild COVID-19. This clonotype occurred a few times. Its target is unknown. Whole-study results and caveats: Several responding clones turned up in pre-infection memory, indicating that cross-reactive memory may have taken part.

Via MiXCR, TCRdb re-called the 5' RACE reads, giving one row per CDR3 protein. The sample includes fewer than 350,000 distinct CDR3 sequences, 8.2% of them seen just once. The CDR3 extends over 16 amino acids. The V gene's germline CDR1 is MNHNY and CDR2 SVGAGI (reference sequence). V dropped 2 bases and J dropped 4 bases, with 12 bases sitting between them. The specimen was PBMCs or a T cell subset sorted from them (not recorded which). The clonotype comes from a man between 18 and 29 years old who had mild COVID-19 (a few samples of this study predate the infection). Cell type and time point are not known. The V gene is TRBV6-6, the J gene TRBJ1-6; D ambiguous. The CDR3 sequence is CASSYGQEVYNSPLHF. The CDR3 DNA reads TGTGCCAGCAGTTACGGGCAGGAGGTTTATAATTCACCCCTCCACTTT.